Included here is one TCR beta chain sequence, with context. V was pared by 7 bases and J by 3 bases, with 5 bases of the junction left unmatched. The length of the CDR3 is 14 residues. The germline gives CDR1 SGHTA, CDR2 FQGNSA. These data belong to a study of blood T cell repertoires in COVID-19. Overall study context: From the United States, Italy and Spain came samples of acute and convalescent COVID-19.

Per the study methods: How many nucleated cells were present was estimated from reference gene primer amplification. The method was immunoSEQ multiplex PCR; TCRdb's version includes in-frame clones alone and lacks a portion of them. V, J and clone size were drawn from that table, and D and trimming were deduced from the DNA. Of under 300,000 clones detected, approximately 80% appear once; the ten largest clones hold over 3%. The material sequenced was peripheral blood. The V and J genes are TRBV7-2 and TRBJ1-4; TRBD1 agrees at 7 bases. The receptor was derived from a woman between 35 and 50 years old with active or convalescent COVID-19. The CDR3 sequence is CASKGDRANEKLFF. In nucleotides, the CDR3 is TGTGCCAGCAAGGGGGACAGAGCTAATGAAAAACTGTTTTTT.